The T cell receptor (beta chain) described here comes from a study of blood T cells in healthy people across ages. Notes on the study in general: Measured against age, TCR beta diversity per million T cells decreased in a roughly linear manner.

CDR3 length: 15 amino acids. Germline CDR1 SQVTM, CDR2 ANQGSEA. The ends lost 0 bases at V and 2 bases at J; junction bases unmatched: 4. Per-sample PBMC isolation yielded at least 6.5 million cells. This clonotype was detected a few times. Its antigen is undetermined. Together with a sample-barcoded 5' primer, a J-beta primer mix was included in a second PCR lasting about 7 to 12 cycles. Each cDNA molecule, via a template-switch adaptor with 12 random nucleotides, was tagged. One entry per CDR3 protein results from TCRdb running MiXCR on the 5' RACE reads. The table records approximately 360,000 distinct CDR3 sequences, roughly half of them present only once.

The receptor's source is a man aged 55 to 70 in good health. The chain links TRBV29-1 to TRBJ2-1, with 7 bases identical to TRBD2. The sequencing sample was made of blood. CDR3 residues: CSVEEGGSTYNEQFF. In nucleotides, the CDR3 is TGCAGCGTTGAAGAGGGAGGGAGCACCTACAATGAGCAGTTCTTC.